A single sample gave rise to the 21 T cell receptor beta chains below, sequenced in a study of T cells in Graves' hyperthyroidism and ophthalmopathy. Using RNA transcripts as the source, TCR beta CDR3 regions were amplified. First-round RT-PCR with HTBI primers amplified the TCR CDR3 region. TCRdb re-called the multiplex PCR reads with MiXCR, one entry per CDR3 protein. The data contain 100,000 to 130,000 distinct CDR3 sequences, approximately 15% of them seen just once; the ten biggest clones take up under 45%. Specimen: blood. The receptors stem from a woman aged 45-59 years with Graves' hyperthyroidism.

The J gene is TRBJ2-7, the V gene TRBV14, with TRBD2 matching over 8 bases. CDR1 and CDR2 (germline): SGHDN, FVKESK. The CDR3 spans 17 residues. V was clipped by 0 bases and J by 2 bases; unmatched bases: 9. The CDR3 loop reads CASSQDPAAGGTYEQYF. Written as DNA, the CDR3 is TGTGCCAGCAGCCAAGATCCGGCGGCGGGAGGAACCTACGAGCAGTACTTC.

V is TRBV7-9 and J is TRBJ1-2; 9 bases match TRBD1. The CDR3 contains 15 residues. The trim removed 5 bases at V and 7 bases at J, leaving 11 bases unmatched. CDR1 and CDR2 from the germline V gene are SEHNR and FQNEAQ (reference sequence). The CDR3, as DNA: TGTGCCAGCAGCCGACCCACAGGGGGCATGGGTGGCTACACCTTC. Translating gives CASSRPTGGMGGYTF.

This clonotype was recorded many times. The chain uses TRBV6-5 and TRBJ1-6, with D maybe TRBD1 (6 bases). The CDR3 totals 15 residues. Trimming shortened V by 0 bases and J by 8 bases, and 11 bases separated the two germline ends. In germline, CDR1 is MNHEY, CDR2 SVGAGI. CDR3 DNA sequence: TGTGCCAGCAGTTACTCGCACAGGGAGGATTCACCCCTCCACTTT. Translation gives CASSYSHREDSPLHF.

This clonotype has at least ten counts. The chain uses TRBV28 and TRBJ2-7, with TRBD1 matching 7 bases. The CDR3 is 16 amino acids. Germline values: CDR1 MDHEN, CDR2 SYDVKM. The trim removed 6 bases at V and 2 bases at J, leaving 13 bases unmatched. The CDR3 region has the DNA TGTGCCAGCAGGCCAACAGGGGTTAGGCGAACCTACGAGCAGTACTTC. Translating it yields CASRPTGVRRTYEQYF.

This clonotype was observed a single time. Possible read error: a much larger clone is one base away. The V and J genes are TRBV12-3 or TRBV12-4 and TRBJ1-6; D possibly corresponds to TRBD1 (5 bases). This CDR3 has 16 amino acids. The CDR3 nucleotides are TGTCCCAGCAGTTTGGGGGGGACTTCGTATAATTCACCCCTCCACTTT. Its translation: CPSSLGGTSYNSPLHF.

CDR3 in DNA: TGTGCCAGCAGTGATCTTGAGACCCAGTACTTC. Protein product: CASSDLETQYF. This rearrangement joins TRBV2 to TRBJ2-5, with D uncertain. V was clipped by 3 bases and J by 5 bases, with 4 bases between them. CDR1 is SNHLY, CDR2 FYNNEI, per germline. The CDR3 has 11 residues.

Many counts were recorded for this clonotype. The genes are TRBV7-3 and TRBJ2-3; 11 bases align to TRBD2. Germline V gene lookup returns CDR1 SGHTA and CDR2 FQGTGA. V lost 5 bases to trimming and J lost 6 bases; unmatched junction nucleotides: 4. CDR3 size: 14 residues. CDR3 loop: CASSPVAGGDTQYF. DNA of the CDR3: TGTGCCAGCAGCCCGGTAGCGGGAGGGGATACGCAGTATTTT.

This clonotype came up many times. CDR3 loop: CASTLGGGDEQYV. The CDR3 coding sequence is TGTGCCAGCACCCTAGGTGGGGGAGACGAGCAGTACGTC. V gene TRBV6-2 or TRBV6-3 combines with J gene TRBJ2-7; either TRBD1 or TRBD2 may fit D (5 bases each). The V gene lost 7 bases and the J gene lost 5 bases, with 15 bases spanning the gap. The CDR3 length is 13 residues. The germline V gene has CDR1 MNHEY and CDR2 SVGEGT.

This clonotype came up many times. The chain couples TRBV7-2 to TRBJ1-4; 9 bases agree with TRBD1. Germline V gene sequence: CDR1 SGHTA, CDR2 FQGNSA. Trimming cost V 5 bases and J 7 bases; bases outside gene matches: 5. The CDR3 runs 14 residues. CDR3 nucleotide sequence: TGTGCCAGCAGCACGGACAGGGGAAGTGAAAAACTGTTTTTT. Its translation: CASSTDRGSEKLFF.

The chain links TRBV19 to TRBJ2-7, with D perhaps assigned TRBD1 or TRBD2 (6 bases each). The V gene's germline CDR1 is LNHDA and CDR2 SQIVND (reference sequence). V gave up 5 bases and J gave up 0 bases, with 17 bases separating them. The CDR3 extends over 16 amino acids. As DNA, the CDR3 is TGTGCCAGTAGTTCCCAGGGGCGGGACACCTCCTACGAGCAGTACGTC. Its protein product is CASSSQGRDTSYEQYV.

The CDR3 region has the DNA TGCAGTGCTGCCAGGGGGGCCGACGAGCAGTACGTC. Protein sequence: CSAARGADEQYV. The V gene is TRBV20-1, the J gene TRBJ2-7; D possibly corresponds to TRBD1 (7 bases). The CDR3 has 12 residues. Trimming cost V 5 bases and J 5 bases, with 13 bases left between them. Germline-derived CDR1 and CDR2 are DFQATT and SNEGSKA (reference sequence).

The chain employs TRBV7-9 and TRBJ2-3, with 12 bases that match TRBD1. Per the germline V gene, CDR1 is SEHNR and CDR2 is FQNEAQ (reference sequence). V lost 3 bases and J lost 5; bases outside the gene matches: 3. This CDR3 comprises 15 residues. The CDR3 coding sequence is TGTGCCAGCAGCTTGGGACAGGGGGCTAAAGATACGCAGTATTTT. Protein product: CASSLGQGAKDTQYF. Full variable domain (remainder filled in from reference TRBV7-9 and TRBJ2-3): DTGVSQNPRHKITKRGQNVTFRCDPISEHNRLYWYRQTLGQGPEFLTYFQNEAQLEKSRLLSDRFSAERPKGSFSTLEIQRTEQGDSAMYLCASSLGQGAKDTQYFGPGTRLTVL.

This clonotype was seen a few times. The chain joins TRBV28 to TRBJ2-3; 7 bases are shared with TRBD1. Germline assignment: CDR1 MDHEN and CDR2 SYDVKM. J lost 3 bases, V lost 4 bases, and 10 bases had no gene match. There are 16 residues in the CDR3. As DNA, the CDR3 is TGTGCCAGCAGTTCCCTCGGGACAGTCAAGACAGATACGCAGTATTTT. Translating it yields CASSSLGTVKTDTQYF.

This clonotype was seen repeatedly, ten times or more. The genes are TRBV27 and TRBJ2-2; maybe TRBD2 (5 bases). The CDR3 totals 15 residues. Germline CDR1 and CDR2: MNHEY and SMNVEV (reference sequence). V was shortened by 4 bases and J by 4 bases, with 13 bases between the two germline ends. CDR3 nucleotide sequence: TGTGCCAGCAGTTCACTAGTATTTATCACCGGGGAGCTGTTTTTT. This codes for CASSSLVFITGELFF.

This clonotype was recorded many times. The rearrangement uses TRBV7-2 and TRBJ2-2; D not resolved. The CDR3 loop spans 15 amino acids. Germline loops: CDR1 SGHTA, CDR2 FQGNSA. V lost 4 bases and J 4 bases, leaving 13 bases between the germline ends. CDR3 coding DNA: TGTGCCAGCAGCTCGCATGGTTTTATCACCGGGGAGCTGTTTTTT. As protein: CASSSHGFITGELFF.

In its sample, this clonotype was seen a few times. Here the CDR3 DNA reads TGTGCCAGTAGTATACCCAACTCTGGGGCCAACGTCCTGACTTTC. It encodes CASSIPNSGANVLTF. The J gene is TRBJ2-6, the V gene TRBV19; D is ambiguous. Germline V gives CDR1 LNHDA, CDR2 SQIVND (reference sequence). Trimming removed 2 bases at V and 0 bases at J, with 5 bases between. CDR3 length equals 15 residues.

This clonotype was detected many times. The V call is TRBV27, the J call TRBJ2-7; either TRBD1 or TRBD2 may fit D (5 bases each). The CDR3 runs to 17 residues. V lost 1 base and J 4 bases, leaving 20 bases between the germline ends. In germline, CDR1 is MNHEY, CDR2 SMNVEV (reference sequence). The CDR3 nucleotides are TGTGCCAGCAGTTTATATGGTGGGGGAGCTGGGAGATACGAGCAGTACTTC. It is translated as CASSLYGGGAGRYEQYF.

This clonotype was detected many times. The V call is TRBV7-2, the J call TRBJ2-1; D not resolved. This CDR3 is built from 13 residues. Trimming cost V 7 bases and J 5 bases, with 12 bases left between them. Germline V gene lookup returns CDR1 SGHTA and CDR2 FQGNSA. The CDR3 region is CASNSPLNNEQFF. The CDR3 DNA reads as TGTGCCAGCAACTCCCCCCTCAACAATGAGCAGTTCTTC.

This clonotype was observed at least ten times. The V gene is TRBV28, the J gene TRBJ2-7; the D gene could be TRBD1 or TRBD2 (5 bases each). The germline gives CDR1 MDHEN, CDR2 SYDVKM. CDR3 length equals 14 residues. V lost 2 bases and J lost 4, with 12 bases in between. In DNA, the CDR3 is TGTGCCAGCAGTTTAAGCCATGGGGGTTACGAGCAGTACGTC. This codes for CASSLSHGGYEQYV.

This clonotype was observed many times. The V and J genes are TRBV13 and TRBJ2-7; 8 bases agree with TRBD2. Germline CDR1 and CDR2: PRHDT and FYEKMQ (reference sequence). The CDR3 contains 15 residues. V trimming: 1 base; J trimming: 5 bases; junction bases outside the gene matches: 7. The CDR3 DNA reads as TGTGCCAGCAGCTTAGAACGGGAGGGCCATAACGAGCAGTACTTC. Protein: CASSLEREGHNEQYF.

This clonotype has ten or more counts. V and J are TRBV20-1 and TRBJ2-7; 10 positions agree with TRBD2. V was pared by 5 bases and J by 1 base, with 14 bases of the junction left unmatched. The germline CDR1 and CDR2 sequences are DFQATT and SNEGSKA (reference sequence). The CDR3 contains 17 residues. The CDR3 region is CSALHSIGTSASYEQYV. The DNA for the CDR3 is TGCAGTGCTCTTCACTCCATAGGGACTAGCGCATCCTACGAGCAGTACGTC.